The clone carrying this T cell receptor (beta chain) was seen more than once but under ten times. Its matching antigen is unknown. The sample belongs to a study of response to subunit inactivated influenza vaccine. Points from the study as a whole: After each seasonal influenza vaccination, few new T cells are recruited, the authors suggested.

Trimming removed 6 bases from V and 5 bases from J, with 19 bases in between. Germline CDR1 reads MNHEY; CDR2 reads SVGAGI. The CDR3 is made up of 16 amino acids. TCRdb ran MiXCR on the RT-PCR reads and lists one entry per CDR3 protein. The table lists approximately 300,000 distinct CDR3 sequences, around 20% of them singletons. This rearrangement joins TRBV6-5 to TRBJ2-2, with D unclear. Here the sequenced sample was PBMCs from blood, taken about 20 months after vaccination. The source of this sequence is a man in his fifties or sixties who received an inactivated influenza vaccine. For the CDR3, the DNA is TGTGCCAGCAGATTACTCAGTTACGGAGAAACCGGGGAGCTGTTTTTT. The encoded protein is CASRLLSYGETGELFF.